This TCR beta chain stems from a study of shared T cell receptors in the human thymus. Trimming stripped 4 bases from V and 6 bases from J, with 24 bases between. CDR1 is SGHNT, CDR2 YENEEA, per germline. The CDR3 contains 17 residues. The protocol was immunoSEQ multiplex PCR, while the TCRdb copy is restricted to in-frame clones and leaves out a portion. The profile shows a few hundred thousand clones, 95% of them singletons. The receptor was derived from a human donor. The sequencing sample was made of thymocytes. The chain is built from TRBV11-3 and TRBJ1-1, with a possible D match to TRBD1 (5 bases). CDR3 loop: CASSYPPRRVACPEAFF. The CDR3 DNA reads TGTGCCAGCAGCTACCCCCCCCGCAGGGTCGCATGCCCTGAAGCTTTCTTT. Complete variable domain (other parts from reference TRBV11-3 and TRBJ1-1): EAGVVQSPRYKIIEKKQPVAFWCNPISGHNTLYWYLQNLGQGPELLIRYENEEAVDDSQLPKDRFSAERLKGVDSTLKIQPAELGDSAVYLCASSYPPRRVACPEAFFGQGTRLTVV.